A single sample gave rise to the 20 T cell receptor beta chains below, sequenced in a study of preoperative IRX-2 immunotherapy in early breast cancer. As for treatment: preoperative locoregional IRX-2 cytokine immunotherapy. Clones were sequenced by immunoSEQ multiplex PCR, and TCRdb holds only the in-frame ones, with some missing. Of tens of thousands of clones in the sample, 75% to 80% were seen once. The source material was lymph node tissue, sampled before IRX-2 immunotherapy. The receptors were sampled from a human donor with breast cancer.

The CDR3 reads CSVAPGAPYGYTF. The CDR3 nucleotides are TGCAGCGTTGCCCCAGGGGCGCCCTATGGCTACACCTTC. The gene calls are TRBV29-1 and TRBJ1-2; D is possibly TRBD1 (6 bases). CDR1 is SQVTM and CDR2 is ANQGSEA in the germline V gene. This CDR3 comprises 13 residues. The V and J ends lost 4 bases and 4 bases respectively, with 13 bases between them.

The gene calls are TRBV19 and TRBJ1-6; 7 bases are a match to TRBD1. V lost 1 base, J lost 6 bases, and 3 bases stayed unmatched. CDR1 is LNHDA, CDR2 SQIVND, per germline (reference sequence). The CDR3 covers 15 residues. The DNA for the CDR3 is TGTGCCAGTAGTATAGGACAGGGAGGTAATTCACCCCTCCACTTT. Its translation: CASSIGQGGNSPLHF.

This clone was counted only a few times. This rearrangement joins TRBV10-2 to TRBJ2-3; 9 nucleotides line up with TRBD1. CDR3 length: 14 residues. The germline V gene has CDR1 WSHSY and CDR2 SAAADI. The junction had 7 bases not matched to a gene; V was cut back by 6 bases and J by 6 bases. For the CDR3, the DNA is TGCGCCAGCAGCCGGGGGACAGGGATGGATACGCAGTATTTT. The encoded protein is CASSRGTGMDTQYF.

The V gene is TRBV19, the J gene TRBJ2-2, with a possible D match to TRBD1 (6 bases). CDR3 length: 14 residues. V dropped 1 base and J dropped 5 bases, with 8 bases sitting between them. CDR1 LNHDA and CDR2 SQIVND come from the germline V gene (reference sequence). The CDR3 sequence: CASSIAQGTGELFF. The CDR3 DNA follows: TGTGCCAGTAGTATAGCGCAGGGGACCGGGGAGCTGTTTTTT.

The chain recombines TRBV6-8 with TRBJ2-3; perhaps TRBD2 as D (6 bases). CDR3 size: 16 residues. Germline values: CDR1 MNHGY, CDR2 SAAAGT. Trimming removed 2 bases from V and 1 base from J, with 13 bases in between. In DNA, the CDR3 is TGTGCCAGCAGTTACCGTGGCGGGGTTGGCACAGATACGCAGTATTTT. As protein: CASSYRGGVGTDTQYF.

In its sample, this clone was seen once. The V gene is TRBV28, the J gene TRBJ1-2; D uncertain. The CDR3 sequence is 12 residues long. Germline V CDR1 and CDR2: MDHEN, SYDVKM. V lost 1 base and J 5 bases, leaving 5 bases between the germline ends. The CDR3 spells CASSLYQYGYTF. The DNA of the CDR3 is TGTGCCAGCAGTTTATACCAATATGGCTACACCTTC.

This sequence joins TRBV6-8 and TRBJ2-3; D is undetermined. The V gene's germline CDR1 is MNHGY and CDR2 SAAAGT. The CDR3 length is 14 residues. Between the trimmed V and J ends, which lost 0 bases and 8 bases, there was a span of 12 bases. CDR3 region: CASSYSKTGRTQYF. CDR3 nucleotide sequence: TGTGCCAGCAGTTACTCGAAAACGGGTCGTACGCAGTATTTT.

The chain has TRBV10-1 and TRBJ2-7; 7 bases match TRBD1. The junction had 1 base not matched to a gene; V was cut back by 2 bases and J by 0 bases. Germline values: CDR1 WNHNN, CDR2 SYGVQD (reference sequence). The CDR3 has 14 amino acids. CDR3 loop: CASSEGTVSYEQYF. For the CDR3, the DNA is TGCGCCAGCAGTGAGGGGACAGTCTCCTACGAGCAGTACTTC.

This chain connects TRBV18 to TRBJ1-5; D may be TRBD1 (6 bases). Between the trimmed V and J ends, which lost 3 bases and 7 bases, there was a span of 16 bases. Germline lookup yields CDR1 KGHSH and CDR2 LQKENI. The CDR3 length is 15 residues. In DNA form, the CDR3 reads TGTGCCAGCTCACCCCAAGACAGGCGGGACCAGCCCCAGCATTTT. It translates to CASSPQDRRDQPQHF.

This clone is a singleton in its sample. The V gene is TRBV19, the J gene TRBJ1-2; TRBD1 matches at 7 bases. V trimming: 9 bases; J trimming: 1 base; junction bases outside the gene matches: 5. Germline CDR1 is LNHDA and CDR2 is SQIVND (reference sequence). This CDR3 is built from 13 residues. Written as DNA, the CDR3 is TGTGCCAGCGACGGGACAGTTAACTATGGCTACACCTTC. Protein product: CASDGTVNYGYTF.

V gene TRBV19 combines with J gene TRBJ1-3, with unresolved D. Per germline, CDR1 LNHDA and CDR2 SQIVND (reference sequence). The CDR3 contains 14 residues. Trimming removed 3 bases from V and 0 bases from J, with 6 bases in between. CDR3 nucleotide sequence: TGTGCCAGTAGTATCGGTAACTCTGGAAACACCATATATTTT. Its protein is CASSIGNSGNTIYF.

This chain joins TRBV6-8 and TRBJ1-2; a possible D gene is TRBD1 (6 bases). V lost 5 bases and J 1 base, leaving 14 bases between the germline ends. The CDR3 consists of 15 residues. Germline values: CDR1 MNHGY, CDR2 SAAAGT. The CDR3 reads CASSMDRWSNYGYTF. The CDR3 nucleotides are TGTGCCAGCAGTATGGACAGATGGAGTAACTATGGCTACACCTTC.

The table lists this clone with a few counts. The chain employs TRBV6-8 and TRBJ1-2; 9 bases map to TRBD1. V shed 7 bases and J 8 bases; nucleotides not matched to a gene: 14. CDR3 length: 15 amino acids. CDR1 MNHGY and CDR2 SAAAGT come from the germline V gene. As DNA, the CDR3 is TGTGCCAGCATCCCGGGACAGGGAAGTGTAAGAGGCTACACCTTC. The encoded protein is CASIPGQGSVRGYTF.

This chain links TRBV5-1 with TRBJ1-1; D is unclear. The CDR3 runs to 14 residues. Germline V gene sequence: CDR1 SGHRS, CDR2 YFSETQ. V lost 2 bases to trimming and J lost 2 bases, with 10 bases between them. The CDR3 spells CASSLPSVNTEAFF. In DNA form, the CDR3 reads TGCGCCAGCAGCTTACCCAGTGTCAACACTGAAGCTTTCTTT.

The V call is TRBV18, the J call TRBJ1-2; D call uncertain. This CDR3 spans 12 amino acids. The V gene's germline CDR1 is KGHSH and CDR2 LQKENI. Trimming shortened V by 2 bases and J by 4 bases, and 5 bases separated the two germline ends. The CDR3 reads CASSPGPYGYTF. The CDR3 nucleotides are TGTGCCAGCTCACCAGGCCCCTATGGCTACACCTTC.

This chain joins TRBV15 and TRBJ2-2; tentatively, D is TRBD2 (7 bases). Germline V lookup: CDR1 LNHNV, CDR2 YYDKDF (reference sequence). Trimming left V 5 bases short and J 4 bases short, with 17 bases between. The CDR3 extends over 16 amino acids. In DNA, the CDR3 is TGTGCCACCAGCTCGAACGCGGGGGCGTCCACCGGGGAGCTGTTTTTT. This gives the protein CATSSNAGASTGELFF.

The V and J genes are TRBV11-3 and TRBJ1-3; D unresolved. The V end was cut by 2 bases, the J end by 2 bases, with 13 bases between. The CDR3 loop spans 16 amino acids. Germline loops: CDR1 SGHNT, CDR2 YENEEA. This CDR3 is CASSLRGFGTGNTIYF. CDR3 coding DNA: TGTGCCAGCAGCTTACGAGGGTTTGGAACTGGAAACACCATATATTTT.

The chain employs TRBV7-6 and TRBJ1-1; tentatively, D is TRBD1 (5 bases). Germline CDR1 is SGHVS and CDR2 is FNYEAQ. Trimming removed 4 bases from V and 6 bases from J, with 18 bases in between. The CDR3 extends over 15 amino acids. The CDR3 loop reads CASSSDPSGASEAFF. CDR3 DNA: TGTGCCAGCAGCTCTGACCCCTCCGGGGCATCTGAAGCTTTCTTT.

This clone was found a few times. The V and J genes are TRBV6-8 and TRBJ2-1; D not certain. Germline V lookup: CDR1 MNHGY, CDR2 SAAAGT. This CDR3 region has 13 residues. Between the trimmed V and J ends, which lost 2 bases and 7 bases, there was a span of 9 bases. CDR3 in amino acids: CASSYQARNEQFF. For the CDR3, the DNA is TGTGCCAGCAGTTACCAAGCTAGGAATGAGCAGTTCTTC.

Here the CDR3 DNA reads TGCGCCAGCAGCCAGACACAGGGAAGGAAGAGCTCCTATAATTCACCCCTCCACTTT. Amino acid sequence: CASSQTQGRKSSYNSPLHF. The V and J genes are TRBV1 and TRBJ1-6; the tabulated D call, TRBD1, remains unverified against the DNA. TRBV1 is given as a pseudogene. This CDR3 is 19 amino acids long.